The entry that follows covers one T cell receptor (beta chain) sequence. No cognate antigen has been identified for it. No base-level quality is on record; no much larger clone is a single base apart. This specimen comes from a study of blood T cell repertoires in COVID-19 (dated by TCRdb to the early 2020s). General notes on the study: Samples covering the acute and convalescent phases of COVID-19 were provided by collaborators in the United States, Italy and Spain. The repertoires were released in a freely available public database intended as a resource for research on the immune response to SARS-CoV-2. The material from the prospective study consisted of cDNA or gDNA derived from T cells, B-cell-depleted T cells, or PBMCs. Subjects who had been exposed to COVID-19, were actively infected with it, or had recovered from it provided the deeply sampled blood TCRbeta repertoires that made up the dataset. Samples came from the ongoing ImmuneRACE study (first 160 participants) plus 1,254 subjects from 6 global collaborators. Where available, HLA class I and class II types were obtained from metadata supplied by the sample provider rather than from assay-based typing. The sample metadata nearly always contained a de-identified subject ID, COVID-19 status, age in years and sex. Here is what the overall study found, with its caveats: The amount of clinical and demographic metadata varied by source and participant and was provided uncurated.

One collaborating source in Seattle enrolled patients during active infection and followed them longitudinally through the course of disease. Each collaborating institution followed its own protocols to collect whole blood in K2EDTA tubes. For TCRbeta analysis, collaborators shipped samples in one of three forms: frozen whole blood, isolated PBMCs, or DNA extracted from either of those sample types. TCRbeta CDR3 regions were amplified from genomic DNA by means of the immunoSEQ Assay, a bias-controlled multiplex PCR. As for how the authors treated the data: The number of nucleated cells in each sample was estimated by amplification of reference gene primers within the assay. Sequence reads were collapsed and filtered to measure the absolute abundance of every unique TCRbeta CDR3 rearrangement. For each sample, productive Simpson clonality was calculated by taking the square root of Simpson's diversity index across productive rearrangements. Drawn from immuneACCESS, this table holds only the in-frame rearrangements with V and J called that TCRdb kept. Clones are partly lost; checked studies trace under half to an unresolved V gene and leave the rest unexplained. Clone size and the V and J calls come from that table; the DNA yielded D and trimming. In all, the sample holds roughly 300,000 clones, and 80% to 95% of those were seen once. 6.5% to 8% of the sample is in the top ten clones.

The CDR3 goes from the cysteine to the phenylalanine over 15 residues. Only CDR3 DNA is held: 45 bases, read in frame from base 1. CDR1 SGHNT and CDR2 YYREEE were looked up in the germline V gene (reference sequence). A distance of 15 bases separates the germline ends of V and J, which lose 0 bases and 6 bases respectively. The receptor comes from a woman aged 25 to 39 with COVID-19, enrolled during active disease. The material sequenced was peripheral blood. The receptor chain draws on TRBV5-4 and TRBJ1-2; no confident D gene assignment can be made. In nucleotide form, the sequence is TGTGCCAGCAGCTTGGAGCTTGCTAGAACCCATGGCTACACCTTC. Its coded protein is CASSLELARTHGYTF.